These 15 T cell receptor beta chains originate from one sample sequenced in a study of CD4+ T cells in melanoma. The assay was immunoSEQ multiplex PCR, and TCRdb's table has in-frame clones only and misses some. The sample contains some 10,000 clones, approximately 64% of which appear only once. The sample consisted of cells from a culture (not recorded whether cultured in vitro). These receptors were obtained from a human donor with melanoma.

The chain couples TRBV5-1 to TRBJ2-2; tentatively, D is TRBD1 or TRBD2 (5 bases each). Trimming removed 0 bases at V and 1 base at J, with 25 bases between. Germline CDR1 and CDR2: SGHRS and YFSETQ. This CDR3 contains 21 residues. The CDR3 loop is CASSLAQGAGGSTMNTGELFF. In DNA, the CDR3 is TGCGCCAGCAGCTTGGCCCAAGGGGCGGGCGGCTCCACCATGAACACCGGGGAGCTGTTTTTT.

The chain joins TRBV10-3 to TRBJ2-1, with unresolved D. V lost 3 bases and J 8 bases, leaving 11 bases between the germline ends. Germline assignment: CDR1 ENHRY and CDR2 SYGVKD. The CDR3 is 13 residues long. CDR3 DNA: TGTGCCATCAGTGACCGTACCGAGGATGAGCAGTTCTTC. Its translation is CAISDRTEDEQFF.

The chain carries TRBV18 and TRBJ2-6; 7 positions match TRBD1. The germline CDR1 and CDR2 sequences are KGHSH and LQKENI. With V trimmed by 4 bases and J by 2 bases, 5 bases remained unmatched. The CDR3 sequence is 16 residues long. The CDR3: CASSRQGKAGANVLTF. DNA of the CDR3: TGTGCCAGCTCACGACAGGGAAAAGCTGGGGCCAACGTCCTGACTTTC.

This clone was counted a few times. The chain uses TRBV14 and TRBJ2-7; weak D call: TRBD1 (5 bases). The germline gives CDR1 SGHDN, CDR2 FVKESK. The CDR3 extends over 15 amino acids. Between the trimmed V and J ends, which lost 1 base and 2 bases, there was a span of 12 bases. The CDR3 reads CASSQGAARAYEQYF. The CDR3 DNA is TGTGCCAGCAGCCAAGGGGCCGCCAGGGCCTACGAGCAGTACTTC.

The CDR3 is CASSEGGWQGQPQHF. The CDR3 DNA reads TGTGCCAGCAGTGAAGGGGGCTGGCAGGGTCAGCCCCAGCATTTT. The chain uses TRBV6-1 and TRBJ1-5; tentatively, D is TRBD1 (5 bases). This CDR3 has 15 amino acids. Germline V gene lookup returns CDR1 MNHNS and CDR2 SASEGT. Trimming stripped 1 base from V and 6 bases from J, with 13 bases between.

The chain has TRBV30 and TRBJ2-2, with TRBD1 as a possible D gene (6 bases). From germline, CDR1 is GTSNPN and CDR2 SVGIG (reference sequence). This CDR3 contains 15 residues. The V and J ends lost 6 bases and 0 bases respectively, with 14 bases between them. Here the CDR3 DNA reads TGTGCCTGTCCCTCCCGGACAGCGAACACCGGGGAGCTGTTTTTT. Translated, it gives CACPSRTANTGELFF.

The V and J genes are TRBV27 and TRBJ1-2; 7 positions agree with TRBD1. The junction had 5 bases not matched to a gene; V was cut back by 2 bases and J by 8 bases. The CDR3 loop spans 13 amino acids. Germline assignment: CDR1 MNHEY and CDR2 SMNVEV (reference sequence). CDR3 nucleotides: TGTGCCAGCAGTTTACGACAGGGAGGAGGCTACACCTTC. It specifies CASSLRQGGGYTF.

V gene TRBV18 combines with J gene TRBJ1-2; tentative D call: TRBD1 (5 bases). V gave up 6 bases and J gave up 4 bases, with 18 bases separating them. The CDR3 totals 15 residues. CDR1 KGHSH and CDR2 LQKENI come from the germline V gene. In nucleotides, the CDR3 is TGTGCCAGCTCCCCGGGGGGGTCGACCCGCTATGGCTACACCTTC. Its protein product is CASSPGGSTRYGYTF.

This clone was detected only once. This chain joins TRBV2 and TRBJ2-5; tentatively, D is TRBD2 (5 bases). CDR1 SNHLY and CDR2 FYNNEI come from the germline V gene. V shed 5 bases and J shed 1 base, with 11 bases lying between them. There are 14 residues in the CDR3. This CDR3 is CASSLPGSQETQYF. The CDR3 DNA follows: TGTGCCAGCAGTTTACCGGGGTCCCAAGAGACCCAGTACTTC. Together with reference TRBV2 and TRBJ2-5, the CDR3 gives the full variable domain: EPEVTQTPSHQVTQMGQEVILRCVPISNHLYFYWYRQILGQKVEFLVSFYNNEISEKSEIFDDQFSVERPDGSNFTLKIRSTKLEDSAMYFCASSLPGSQETQYFGPGTRLLVL.

The chain couples TRBV29-1 to TRBJ2-7; 10 nucleotides agree with TRBD1. The CDR3 sequence is 14 residues long. The germline gives CDR1 SQVTM, CDR2 ANQGSEA. V lost 6 bases to trimming and J lost 5 bases; unmatched junction nucleotides: 10. This CDR3 is CSVLGGTGVDEQYF. For the CDR3, the DNA is TGCAGCGTCCTCGGGGGGACAGGGGTGGACGAGCAGTACTTC.

The rearrangement joins TRBV2 to TRBJ2-3; TRBD2 matches at 9 bases. The CDR3 extends over 15 amino acids. The V and J ends lost 6 bases and 6 bases, in that order; junction bases with no gene match: 10. Germline V lookup: CDR1 SNHLY, CDR2 FYNNEI. The CDR3 loop is CASRARGGASDTQYF. Here the CDR3 DNA reads TGTGCCAGCAGGGCCCGCGGGGGGGCAAGTGATACGCAGTATTTT.

The CDR3 bases are TGTGCCAGCAGTTACTCGAAAGAGGGGGCCACCTATACATACACCTTC. Its translation: CASSYSKEGATYTYTF. J is TRBJ1-2 and V is TRBV6-5; 7 positions agree with TRBD1. The CDR3 length is 16 residues. V gave up 0 bases and J gave up 11 bases; unmatched junction bases: 15. Germline values: CDR1 MNHEY, CDR2 SVGAGI.

V gene TRBV4-1 combines with J gene TRBJ1-4; weak D call: TRBD1 (5 bases). Trimming removed 1 base at V and 2 bases at J, with 8 bases between. This CDR3 spans 15 amino acids. In germline, CDR1 is MGHRA, CDR2 YSYEKL. CDR3: CASSQAGFTNEKLFF. The CDR3 coding sequence is TGCGCCAGCAGCCAAGCAGGGTTTACTAATGAAAAACTGTTTTTT.

The DNA of the CDR3 is TGTGCCTGGAGTCCCGGTTTGTCTAGCGGTTACAATGAGCAGTTCTTC. Residues: CAWSPGLSSGYNEQFF. J is TRBJ2-1 and V is TRBV30; 7 bases agree with TRBD2. Germline-derived CDR1 and CDR2 are GTSNPN and SVGIG (reference sequence). The CDR3 consists of 16 residues. V lost 2 bases, J lost 4 bases, and 11 bases stayed unmatched.

By proportion, this clone is medium-sized. This chain joins TRBV19 and TRBJ1-6; possibly TRBD1 for D (6 bases). The CDR3 totals 16 residues. CDR1 is LNHDA, CDR2 SQIVND, per germline (reference sequence). Trimming pared 5 bases from V and 6 bases from J, leaving 17 bases between. The CDR3 bases are TGTGCCAGTAGTCCCCAGGGGTTACAGGGTAATTCACCCCTCCACTTT. Translated: CASSPQGLQGNSPLHF.